The 26 T cell receptor beta chains below come from one sample, sequenced in a study of lymphopenia after photon versus proton radiotherapy. Using immunoSEQ multiplex PCR, the repertoire was profiled, and TCRdb retains in-frame clones only, with some absent. This table holds around 26,000 clones, around nine tenths found once. The specimen comprised peripheral blood, sampled from a patient treated with photon-based radiotherapy. The receptors stem from a woman between 50 and 59 years old with cholangiocarcinoma.

J is TRBJ1-2 and V is TRBV30, with a tentative D call TRBD1 (6 bases). The CDR3 is 14 amino acids. Trimming left V 2 bases short and J 7 bases short, with 17 bases between. The V gene's germline CDR1 is GTSNPN and CDR2 SVGIG (reference sequence). CDR3 protein: CAWSSQGIGAGYTF. CDR3 bases: TGTGCCTGGAGTAGCCAGGGGATAGGTGCTGGCTACACCTTC.

The rearrangement uses TRBV9 and TRBJ2-1; TRBD2 agrees at 15 bases. This CDR3 region has 18 residues. Germline CDR1 reads SGDLS; CDR2 reads YYNGEE. V trimming: 3 bases; J trimming: 4 bases; junction bases outside the gene matches: 8. In DNA form, the CDR3 reads TGTGCCAGCAGCGCCCGCTGGACTAGCGGGGGGGTGTACAATGAGCAGTTCTTC. Translation: CASSARWTSGGVYNEQFF.

This chain connects TRBV7-9 to TRBJ1-1; D uncertain. Germline CDR1 SEHNR, CDR2 FQNEAQ (reference sequence). The CDR3 extends over 11 amino acids. Trimming cost V 5 bases and J 1 base, with 2 bases left between them. The CDR3 loop is CASSRNTEAFF. The CDR3 region has the DNA TGTGCCAGCAGCCGGAACACTGAAGCTTTCTTT.

Remarks on this clone: Distinct nucleotide sequences in the sample also encode this CDR3. J is TRBJ1-1 and V is TRBV18; perhaps TRBD1 as D (6 bases). The CDR3 consists of 16 residues. V was cut by 1 base and J by 0 bases, with 12 bases left in between. Germline CDR1 and CDR2: KGHSH and LQKENI. CDR3 protein: CASSPQGGTMNTEAFF. The CDR3 nucleotides read TGTGCCAGCTCACCACAGGGGGGGACCATGAACACTGAAGCTTTCTTT.

V gene TRBV5-4 combines with J gene TRBJ1-6; perhaps TRBD1 as D (6 bases). Trimming pared 1 base from V and 7 bases from J, leaving 12 bases between. This CDR3 has 15 amino acids. CDR1 and CDR2 (germline): SGHNT, YYREEE (reference sequence). CDR3: CASSLSTGGNSPLHF. Here the CDR3 DNA reads TGTGCCAGCAGCTTGTCGACAGGAGGCAATTCACCCCTCCACTTT.

In its sample, this clone was seen once. This chain links TRBV6-4 with TRBJ1-6; no firm D call. CDR1 MRHNA and CDR2 SNTAGT come from the germline V gene. The CDR3 consists of 16 residues. With 5 bases removed from V and 12 bases from J, the gap between germline ends came to 23 bases. The CDR3, as DNA: TGTGCCAGCAGTAAAGACGCGATCTCGCGGGGTCGACCCCTCCACTTT. Amino acid sequence: CASSKDAISRGRPLHF.

The V and J genes are TRBV7-8 and TRBJ2-1; no clear D. CDR3 length: 15 amino acids. The germline V gene encodes CDR1 SGHVS and CDR2 FQNEAQ. Trimming removed 6 bases from V and 1 base from J, with 13 bases in between. The CDR3 sequence is CASRAELGSYNEQFF. The CDR3 region has the DNA TGTGCCAGCAGGGCCGAGTTAGGTTCCTACAATGAGCAGTTCTTC.

This clone has just one count. The rearrangement joins TRBV5-1 to TRBJ2-3; D is undetermined. V was clipped by 0 bases and J by 6 bases, with 5 bases between them. The CDR3 is 12 residues long. CDR1 and CDR2 from the germline V gene are SGHRS and YFSETQ. The CDR3 coding sequence is TGCGCCAGCAGCTTGGAAATGGATACGCAGTATTTT. It is translated as CASSLEMDTQYF. The entire variable domain, with the rest obtained from reference TRBV5-1 and TRBJ2-3, is as follows: KAGVTQTPRYLIKTRGQQVTLSCSPISGHRSVSWYQQTPGQGLQFLFEYFSETQRNKGNFPGRFSGRQFSNSRSEMNVSTLELGDSALYLCASSLEMDTQYFGPGTRLTVL.

This clone has only one observation. This chain links TRBV19 with TRBJ2-5; D possibly corresponds to TRBD1 (6 bases). Germline V gives CDR1 LNHDA, CDR2 SQIVND (reference sequence). The CDR3 has 16 amino acids. Trimming shortened V by 1 base and J by 1 base, and 13 bases separated the two germline ends. CDR3 protein: CASSIVPTGIQETQYF. The CDR3 DNA reads TGTGCCAGTAGTATAGTTCCCACAGGGATCCAAGAGACCCAGTACTTC.

This clone was recorded once. CDR3 residues: CASSQVTRQGGGYTF. For the CDR3, the DNA is TGCGCCAGCAGCCAGGTAACTCGACAGGGAGGAGGCTACACCTTC. The rearrangement joins TRBV4-3 to TRBJ1-2; 7 nucleotides align to TRBD1. The J segment lost 8 bases and the V segment lost 3 bases, leaving 12 bases of the junction unmatched. The CDR3 runs to 15 residues. Per the germline V gene, CDR1 is LGHNA and CDR2 is YSLEER.

The V and J genes are TRBV7-2 and TRBJ2-7; the D gene is possibly TRBD2 (5 bases). Trimming cost V 1 base and J 3 bases, with 10 bases left between them. In germline, CDR1 is SGHTA, CDR2 FQGNSA. This CDR3 is built from 14 residues. The CDR3 is CASSLGGGGYEQYF. The DNA of the CDR3 is TGTGCCAGCAGCTTAGGTGGCGGAGGCTACGAGCAGTACTTC.

CDR3: CTGASYNEQFF. Written as DNA, the CDR3 is TGCACCGGGGCTTCCTACAATGAGCAGTTCTTC. The rearrangement links TRBV29-1 to TRBJ2-1; the D call may be TRBD1 or TRBD2 (5 bases each). The germline gives CDR1 SQVTM, CDR2 ANQGSEA. This CDR3 has 11 residues.

The genes are TRBV7-2 and TRBJ2-2, with D possibly being TRBD1 (7 bases). Germline-derived CDR1 and CDR2 are SGHTA and FQGNSA. This CDR3 comprises 16 residues. V was trimmed by 5 bases and J by 0 bases, leaving 13 bases between them. CDR3: CASSTGGTANTGELFF. CDR3 DNA: TGTGCCAGCAGCACTGGGGGGACAGCGAACACCGGGGAGCTGTTTTTT.

The chain is built from TRBV6-6 and TRBJ2-3; 10 nucleotides agree with TRBD2. Germline V gene data show CDR1 as MNHNY and CDR2 as SVGAGI (reference sequence). Unmatched junction bases numbered 8, after V lost 5 bases and J lost 6 bases. The CDR3 has 15 amino acids. The DNA of the CDR3 is TGTGCCAGCAGTCCAGCGGGGGGGGTCTTGGATACGCAGTATTTT. Its translation is CASSPAGGVLDTQYF.

The chain uses TRBV18 and TRBJ2-2; TRBD2 matches 7 bases. The CDR3 is 17 residues long. Germline-derived CDR1 and CDR2 are KGHSH and LQKENI. J was trimmed by 2 bases and V by 3 bases; bases with no gene match: 9. The CDR3: CASSPRAGDYNTGELFF. In nucleotides, the CDR3 is TGTGCCAGCTCACCCCGGGCGGGGGACTACAACACCGGGGAGCTGTTTTTT.

This clone appeared once. The chain has TRBV30 and TRBJ1-2; D remains unclear. With 0 bases removed from V and 3 bases from J, the gap between germline ends came to 14 bases. Per germline, CDR1 GTSNPN and CDR2 SVGIG (reference sequence). The CDR3 is made up of 15 amino acids. In DNA, the CDR3 is TGTGCCTGGAGTGTATCGGGGTTCCCCCACTATGGCTACACCTTC. This gives the protein CAWSVSGFPHYGYTF.

V gene TRBV2 combines with J gene TRBJ2-7; 8 bases fit TRBD2. J lost 7 bases, V lost 2 bases, and 7 bases had no gene match. The germline CDR1 and CDR2 sequences are SNHLY and FYNNEI. The CDR3 has 14 amino acids. DNA for the CDR3: TGTGCCAGCAGTGAATGGTCGGGGGGGAAAGAGCAGTACTTC. It specifies CASSEWSGGKEQYF.

The J gene is TRBJ2-3, the V gene TRBV25-1; no firm D call. The ends were cut back, 6 bases at V and 0 bases at J, with 13 bases in the middle. Germline lookup yields CDR1 MGHDK and CDR2 SYGVNS. The CDR3 totals 15 residues. The CDR3 DNA reads TGTGCCAGCAGGAGAGACACCGCTAGCACAGATACGCAGTATTTT. This translates into CASRRDTASTDTQYF.

This clone appeared a single time. Here the CDR3 reads CASSQAGQQNTGELFF. The CDR3 nucleotides read TGTGCCAGCAGCCAGGCGGGACAGCAGAACACCGGGGAGCTGTTTTTT. The gene calls are TRBV7-2 and TRBJ2-2, with D possibly matching TRBD1 (7 bases). The length of the CDR3 is 16 residues. V was shortened by 5 bases and J by 1 base, with 14 bases between the two germline ends. Germline CDR1 SGHTA, CDR2 FQGNSA. Combining the CDR3 with reference TRBV7-2 and TRBJ2-2 gives the whole variable domain GAGVSQSPSNKVTEKGKDVELRCDPISGHTALYWYRQSLGQGLEFLIYFQGNSAPDKSGLPSDRFSAERTGGSVSTLTIQRTQQEDSAVYLCASSQAGQQNTGELFFGEGSRLTVL.

The rearrangement joins TRBV10-3 to TRBJ1-1; no clear D. CDR3 size: 15 residues. V lost 3 bases and J 5 bases, leaving 16 bases between the germline ends. CDR1 is ENHRY, CDR2 SYGVKD, per germline. CDR3 protein: CAISERTGVRTEAFF. For the CDR3, the DNA is TGTGCCATCAGTGAACGTACCGGGGTACGAACTGAAGCTTTCTTT.

The chain couples TRBV4-1 to TRBJ2-5; TRBD1 aligns across 7 bases. The CDR3 covers 16 residues. Germline CDR1 MGHRA, CDR2 YSYEKL. The trim removed 1 base at V and 2 bases at J, leaving 7 bases unmatched. The CDR3 is CASSQGPGGQQETQYF. The CDR3 nucleotides are TGCGCCAGCAGCCAAGGTCCTGGGGGACAGCAAGAGACCCAGTACTTC.

The chain carries TRBV5-4 and TRBJ2-2; 7 bases agree with TRBD1. With V trimmed by 10 bases and J by 0 bases, 12 bases remained unmatched. The CDR3 extends over 16 amino acids. CDR1 SGHNT and CDR2 YYREEE come from the germline V gene (reference sequence). CDR3 region: CAFRDRKLPNTGELFF. Here the CDR3 DNA reads TGTGCCTTCCGGGACAGAAAATTACCGAACACCGGGGAGCTGTTTTTT.

This clone has only one observation. The chain's CDR3 is CASSLGRETQYF. The CDR3 DNA is TGTGCCAGCAGCTTAGGGAGAGAGACCCAGTACTTC. V is TRBV7-2 and J is TRBJ2-5; D is uncertain. The CDR3 has 12 amino acids. Trimming took 1 base from V and 4 from J, leaving 4 bases between them. Germline CDR1 and CDR2: SGHTA and FQGNSA.

This chain joins TRBV5-1 and TRBJ1-2, with a tentative D call TRBD1 (5 bases). This CDR3 is 12 amino acids long. V lost 5 bases and J 4 bases, leaving 9 bases between the germline ends. Germline V CDR1 and CDR2: SGHRS, YFSETQ. CDR3 loop: CASRQELYGYTF. CDR3 nucleotides: TGCGCCAGCAGACAGGAGCTCTATGGCTACACCTTC.

This chain connects TRBV7-2 to TRBJ1-3; no clear D. With 5 bases removed from V and 0 bases from J, the gap between germline ends came to 14 bases. This CDR3 has 16 amino acids. Germline V gene lookup returns CDR1 SGHTA and CDR2 FQGNSA. Here the CDR3 reads CASSPLSLPSGNTIYF. CDR3 coding DNA: TGTGCCAGCAGCCCCCTTTCCTTACCCTCTGGAAACACCATATATTTT.

The J gene is TRBJ2-4, the V gene TRBV5-4, with TRBD1 as a possible D gene (7 bases). Trimming left V 5 bases short and J 3 bases short, with 15 bases between. Germline V gene sequence: CDR1 SGHNT, CDR2 YYREEE (reference sequence). CDR3 size: 15 residues. DNA of the CDR3: TGTGCCAGCAGTTCAGGGGGGTACGACAAAAACATTCAGTACTTC. Its translation: CASSSGGYDKNIQYF. Complete variable domain (other parts from reference TRBV5-4 and TRBJ2-4): ETGVTQSPTHLIKTRGQQVTLRCSSQSGHNTVSWYQQALGQGPQFIFQYYREEENGRGNFPPRFSGLQFPNYSSELNVNALELDDSALYLCASSSGGYDKNIQYFGAGTRLSVL.